The 29 T cell receptor beta chains presented below share a single source sample, sequenced in a study of shared clonotypes between healthy human individuals. Sequenced by immunoSEQ multiplex PCR; TCRdb stores in-frame clones only, minus some. The repertoire consists of over 850,000 clones, with around three quarters occurring once and the leading ten covering 0.5% to 0.6%. Sequenced material: memory CD4+ T cells from PBMCs. Documented subset: CD45RA-negative fraction. These receptors all stem from a man aged 18-30 years in good health. Some clones in this sample may be carry-over from other donors' samples.

The rearrangement uses TRBV5-1 and TRBJ2-5; D remains ambiguous. Trimming pared 4 bases from V and 4 bases from J, leaving 20 bases between. CDR3 length equals 16 residues. Germline V gene sequence: CDR1 SGHRS, CDR2 YFSETQ. CDR3 loop: CASSRLGSLSGETQYF. The CDR3 nucleotides read TGCGCCAGCAGCAGGTTAGGGTCTCTGTCTGGAGAGACCCAGTACTTC.

The rearrangement joins TRBV5-1 to TRBJ2-1; either TRBD1 or TRBD2 may supply D (5 bases each). The germline V gene has CDR1 SGHRS and CDR2 YFSETQ. Trimming took 5 bases from V and 10 from J, leaving 22 bases between them. CDR3 size: 15 residues. DNA for the CDR3: TGCGCCAGCAGGGAGAACGCCGGGGCCCCCGGCGAGCAGTTCTTC. It specifies CASRENAGAPGEQFF.

The chain links TRBV5-1 to TRBJ2-3; no clear D gene. The V end was cut by 7 bases, the J end by 6 bases, with 21 bases between. The germline V gene encodes CDR1 SGHRS and CDR2 YFSETQ. The CDR3 has 15 amino acids. CDR3: CASAPSTLGLDTQYF. CDR3 coding DNA: TGCGCCAGCGCCCCGTCGACATTGGGTTTGGATACGCAGTATTTT.

V is TRBV5-8 and J is TRBJ1-4; perhaps TRBD1 as D (6 bases). V lost 4 bases, J lost 5 bases, and 15 bases lay in between. Germline CDR1 reads SGHTS; CDR2 reads YDEGEE. This CDR3 region has 15 residues. The DNA of the CDR3 is TGTGCCAGCAGCAACGGACAGAATGCCAATGAAAAACTGTTTTTT. Translated: CASSNGQNANEKLFF.

The chain carries TRBV9 and TRBJ2-1; TRBD2 aligns across 9 bases. After removal of 0 bases from V and 0 bases from J, the junction contained 7 bases not matched to a gene. In germline, CDR1 is SGDLS, CDR2 YYNGEE. The CDR3 runs to 18 residues. CDR3 in amino acids: CASSVEGGRASSYNEQFF. In DNA form, the CDR3 reads TGTGCCAGCAGCGTAGAGGGCGGGAGGGCCAGCTCCTACAATGAGCAGTTCTTC.

The V call is TRBV28, the J call TRBJ2-7, with TRBD2 matching 8 bases. In germline, CDR1 is MDHEN, CDR2 SYDVKM. The CDR3 loop spans 15 amino acids. J gave up 5 bases and V 1 base, and 7 bases lay outside the gene matches. The CDR3 DNA follows: TGTGCCAGCAGTTTATCCAGCGGGAGTGTCCACGAGCAGTACTTC. It is translated as CASSLSSGSVHEQYF.

This clone was seen a handful of times. CDR3 coding DNA: TGTGCCTGGAAAGATATATCATTGAGGGCTGAAGCTTTCTTT. Its translation is CAWKDISLRAEAFF. The V and J genes are TRBV30 and TRBJ1-1; D unresolved. Per germline, CDR1 GTSNPN and CDR2 SVGIG (reference sequence). This CDR3 has 14 residues. Trimming removed 4 bases from V and 6 bases from J, with 18 bases in between.

This clone was counted between two and nine times. This rearrangement joins TRBV7-9 to TRBJ2-3; 10 bases are a match to TRBD1. CDR1 is SEHNR, CDR2 FQNEAQ, per germline (reference sequence). V was clipped by 5 bases and J by 0 bases; unmatched bases: 8. The CDR3 covers 17 residues. The CDR3 sequence: CASSHRGTGASTDTQYF. CDR3 sequence (DNA): TGTGCCAGCAGCCACCGCGGGACAGGGGCTAGCACAGATACGCAGTATTTT. Using reference TRBV7-9 and TRBJ2-3 for the parts outside the CDR3, the full variable domain is DTGVSQNPRHKITKRGQNVTFRCDPISEHNRLYWYRQTLGQGPEFLTYFQNEAQLEKSRLLSDRFSAERPKGSFSTLEIQRTEQGDSAMYLCASSHRGTGASTDTQYFGPGTRLTVL.

This chain links TRBV5-1 with TRBJ1-2; the match to TRBD1 covers 9 bases. After removal of 0 bases from V and 4 bases from J, the junction contained 4 bases not matched to a gene. From germline, CDR1 is SGHRS and CDR2 YFSETQ. The length of the CDR3 is 15 residues. CDR3 sequence reads: CASSLGDRAFYGYTF. The CDR3 nucleotides read TGCGCCAGCAGCTTGGGGGACAGGGCCTTCTATGGCTACACCTTC.

The V gene is TRBV2, the J gene TRBJ1-2; D not resolved. V gave up 6 bases and J gave up 4 bases, with 12 bases separating them. The CDR3 totals 13 residues. CDR1 and CDR2 from the germline V gene are SNHLY and FYNNEI. CDR3 nucleotide sequence: TGTGCCAGCAGCGAAACAGTACTCTATGGCTACACCTTC. This sequence encodes CASSETVLYGYTF.

This clone was recorded a few times. The chain uses TRBV28 and TRBJ2-3; no reliable D call. Germline-derived CDR1 and CDR2 are MDHEN and SYDVKM. The V end was cut by 3 bases, the J end by 7 bases, with 8 bases between. The CDR3 covers 12 residues. This chain's CDR3 is CASSFRVNTQYF. CDR3 DNA: TGTGCCAGCAGTTTTCGGGTTAATACGCAGTATTTT.

The rearrangement links TRBV7-9 to TRBJ2-5; 8 bases are shared with TRBD1. The V gene's germline CDR1 is SEHNR and CDR2 FQNEAQ (reference sequence). This CDR3 spans 16 amino acids. V dropped 4 bases and J dropped 5; count of bases not matched to a gene: 12. Here the CDR3 DNA reads TGTGCCAGCAGCTCAACCGCCGCAGGGGGCTCCGAGACCCAGTACTTC. The encoded protein is CASSSTAAGGSETQYF. The variable domain in full, with the rest retrieved from reference TRBV7-9 and TRBJ2-5, is DTGVSQNPRHKITKRGQNVTFRCDPISEHNRLYWYRQTLGQGPEFLTYFQNEAQLEKSRLLSDRFSAERPKGSFSTLEIQRTEQGDSAMYLCASSSTAAGGSETQYFGPGTRLLVL.

The genes are TRBV19 and TRBJ2-5; TRBD1 aligns across 7 bases. Per germline, CDR1 LNHDA and CDR2 SQIVND (reference sequence). The CDR3 covers 13 residues. The junction had 7 bases not matched to a gene; V was cut back by 9 bases and J by 3 bases. DNA of the CDR3: TGTGCCAGCCACCCCACAGGGGAAGAGACCCAGTACTTC. Translated, it gives CASHPTGEETQYF.

This chain connects TRBV5-1 to TRBJ2-5; D not resolved. Germline V gene lookup returns CDR1 SGHRS and CDR2 YFSETQ. Trimming left V 0 bases short and J 3 bases short, with 9 bases between. The CDR3 sequence is 14 residues long. The CDR3 here is CASSLEVGKETQYF. In DNA form, the CDR3 reads TGCGCCAGCAGCTTGGAGGTCGGTAAAGAGACCCAGTACTTC.

Comment on this clone: This specimen includes other DNA sequences encoding the same CDR3. The chain combines TRBV5-1 with TRBJ1-5; 7 nucleotides agree with TRBD1. Germline V gene data show CDR1 as SGHRS and CDR2 as YFSETQ. The CDR3 runs to 14 residues. The V gene end was trimmed by 4 bases and the J gene end by 4 bases; junction bases not matched to a gene: 5. DNA for the CDR3: TGCGCCAGCAGCCCCGGGACAGCGAATCAGCCCCAGCATTTT. It specifies CASSPGTANQPQHF.

The DNA of the CDR3 is TGTGCCAGCGGGGGGAACACTGAAGCTTTCTTT. It is translated as CASGGNTEAFF. This chain links TRBV6-5 with TRBJ1-1; D is perhaps TRBD1 (5 bases). V lost 8 bases and J 1 base, leaving 5 bases between the germline ends. CDR1 is MNHEY, CDR2 SVGAGI, per germline. The CDR3 totals 11 residues.

The chain recombines TRBV7-9 with TRBJ2-3; possible D gene TRBD1, 6 bases. This CDR3 spans 15 amino acids. Germline loops: CDR1 SEHNR, CDR2 FQNEAQ (reference sequence). Trimming stripped 3 bases from V and 1 base from J, with 11 bases between. The CDR3 region has the DNA TGTGCCAGCAGCTTCCGAGCAGGGGGCACAGATACGCAGTATTTT. Its translation is CASSFRAGGTDTQYF.

The V call is TRBV7-9, the J call TRBJ1-1; D is ambiguous. Looked up from germline, CDR1 is SEHNR and CDR2 is FQNEAQ (reference sequence). The CDR3 extends over 12 amino acids. V lost 2 bases and J lost 7, with 8 bases in between. The CDR3 spells CASSLHVGEAFF. Written as DNA, the CDR3 is TGTGCCAGCAGCTTACACGTTGGTGAAGCTTTCTTT.

The chain couples TRBV28 to TRBJ2-2, with a tentative D call TRBD2 (5 bases). The CDR3 consists of 17 residues. Germline loops: CDR1 MDHEN, CDR2 SYDVKM. V lost 6 bases to trimming and J lost 6 bases, with 23 bases between them. In nucleotides, the CDR3 is TGTGCCAGCAGCAAAATTAGCGCCTTACGGGGTGCCGGGGAGCTGTTTTTT. Protein: CASSKISALRGAGELFF.

This clone was counted a single time. V and J are TRBV7-2 and TRBJ1-4, with D maybe TRBD1 (5 bases). The CDR3 length is 14 residues. Germline lookup yields CDR1 SGHTA and CDR2 FQGNSA. V was clipped by 5 bases and J by 7 bases, with 14 bases between them. CDR3 nucleotides: TGTGCCAGCAGCCCCGTCCAGGGAAGTGAAAAACTGTTTTTT. Translating it yields CASSPVQGSEKLFF.

This chain joins TRBV6-1 and TRBJ2-7; 9 nucleotides agree with TRBD2. The ends lost 6 bases at V and 12 bases at J; junction bases unmatched: 15. This CDR3 contains 14 residues. The germline V gene has CDR1 MNHNS and CDR2 SASEGT. The CDR3 DNA follows: TGTGCCAGCAGCGCCCGGGACTATTTAGCGGGAGTGTACTTC. It yields the protein CASSARDYLAGVYF.

This chain links TRBV6-5 with TRBJ1-1; 10 nucleotides match TRBD1. Germline V gene data show CDR1 as MNHEY and CDR2 as SVGAGI. The length of the CDR3 is 15 residues. V trimming: 2 bases; J trimming: 3 bases; junction bases outside the gene matches: 3. The CDR3 loop is CASSYPGQGYTEAFF. In nucleotides, the CDR3 is TGTGCCAGCAGTTACCCGGGACAGGGGTACACTGAAGCTTTCTTT.

The chain employs TRBV4-2 and TRBJ2-7; D gene unclear. Between the trimmed V and J ends, which lost 1 base and 5 bases, there was a span of 12 bases. CDR3 length: 14 residues. In germline, CDR1 is LGHNA, CDR2 YNFKEQ. CDR3 in DNA: TGTGCCAGCAGCCAAGGAAAATCTGGCGACGAGCAGTACTTC. Protein: CASSQGKSGDEQYF.

The gene calls are TRBV5-1 and TRBJ2-1; 9 bases fit TRBD1. This CDR3 is 15 amino acids long. V shed 4 bases, J shed 8 bases, and the junction held 10 bases outside the gene matches. Germline V gene sequence: CDR1 SGHRS, CDR2 YFSETQ. The CDR3 DNA reads TGCGCCAGCAGCCCCCAACAGGGGGCGCGTGATGAGCAGTTCTTC. As protein: CASSPQQGARDEQFF.

This clone has a single count. This sequence joins TRBV5-4 and TRBJ2-7; 7 bases match TRBD2. The CDR3 loop spans 15 amino acids. From germline, CDR1 is SGHNT and CDR2 YYREEE (reference sequence). V dropped 0 bases and J dropped 3; count of bases not matched to a gene: 6. CDR3 residues: CASSLASGYDYEQYF. The CDR3 nucleotides read TGTGCCAGCAGCTTGGCTAGCGGATATGACTACGAGCAGTACTTC.

DNA of the CDR3: TGTGCCAGCAGTTCTGGGGGACGAGAGAATGAGCAGTTCTTC. Protein product: CASSSGGRENEQFF. The chain carries TRBV28 and TRBJ2-1; D may correspond to TRBD1 or TRBD2 (5 bases each). V was cut by 4 bases and J by 7 bases, with 14 bases left in between. In germline, CDR1 is MDHEN, CDR2 SYDVKM. CDR3 length: 14 residues.

This clone was seen more than once but under ten times. The chain employs TRBV11-1 and TRBJ2-5; 8 bases fit TRBD2. The CDR3 extends over 16 amino acids. Germline V gene sequence: CDR1 SGHAT, CDR2 FQDESV (reference sequence). Trimming cost V 2 bases and J 1 base; bases outside gene matches: 6. The CDR3 DNA reads TGTGCCAGCAGCTTAAGACGAGCGGGGGCCCAAGAGACCCAGTACTTC. This sequence encodes CASSLRRAGAQETQYF.

The chain uses TRBV7-9 and TRBJ2-5; tentatively, D is TRBD2 (6 bases). The CDR3 covers 16 residues. Between the trimmed V and J ends, which lost 3 bases and 2 bases, there was a span of 16 bases. Germline V gene sequence: CDR1 SEHNR, CDR2 FQNEAQ (reference sequence). The CDR3 loop is CASSLGLAFWQETQYF. CDR3 nucleotide sequence: TGTGCCAGCAGCTTGGGGCTAGCGTTCTGGCAAGAGACCCAGTACTTC.

The chain uses TRBV5-1 and TRBJ1-4; a weak D match, TRBD1 (5 bases). CDR1 SGHRS and CDR2 YFSETQ come from the germline V gene. V lost 4 bases and J lost 5, with 15 bases in between. The CDR3 runs 15 residues. CDR3 nucleotide sequence: TGCGCCAGCAGCATCGCAGGGTATTTGAATGAAAAACTGTTTTTT. This sequence encodes CASSIAGYLNEKLFF.